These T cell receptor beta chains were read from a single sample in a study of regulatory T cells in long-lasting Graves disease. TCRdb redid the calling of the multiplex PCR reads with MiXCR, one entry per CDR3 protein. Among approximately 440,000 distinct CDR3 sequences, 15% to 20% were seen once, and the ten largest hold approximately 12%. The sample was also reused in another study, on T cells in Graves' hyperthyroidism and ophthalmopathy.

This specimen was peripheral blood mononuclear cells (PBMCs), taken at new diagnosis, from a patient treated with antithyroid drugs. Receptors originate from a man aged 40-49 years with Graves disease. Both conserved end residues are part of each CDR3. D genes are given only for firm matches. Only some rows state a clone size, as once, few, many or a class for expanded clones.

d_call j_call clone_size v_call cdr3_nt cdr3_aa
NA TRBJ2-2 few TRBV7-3 TGTGCCAGCAGCACGGACTTCAGCGCCGGGGAGCTGTTTTTT CASSTDFSAGELFF
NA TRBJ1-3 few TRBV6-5 TGTGCCAGCAGTTACTTCTCTGCTTTCTCTGGAAACACCATATATTTT CASSYFSAFSGNTIYF
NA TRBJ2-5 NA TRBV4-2 TGTGCCAGCAGCCAAGATGTAGCAGAGACCCAGTACTTC CASSQDVAETQYF
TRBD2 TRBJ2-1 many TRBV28 TGTGCCAGCAGCCCGACTAGCGGGAGGTGGGCTGAGCAGTTCTTC CASSPTSGRWAEQFF
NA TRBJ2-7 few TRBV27 TGTGCCAGCAGTTTATCGTTAGGGTTGGGATACGAGCAGTACTTC CASSLSLGLGYEQYF
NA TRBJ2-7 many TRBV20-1 TGCAGTGCCAATTTTAGGCGGCGACTTTCCTACGAGCAGTACTTC CSANFRRRLSYEQYF
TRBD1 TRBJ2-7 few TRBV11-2 TGTGCCAGCAGCTTATTCAGGGGACAGATCTACGAGCAGTACTTC CASSLFRGQIYEQYF
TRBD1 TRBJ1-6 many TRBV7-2 TGTGCCAGCAGCAAACTGACAGGGGGCGCGTCACCCCTCCACTTT CASSKLTGGASPLHF
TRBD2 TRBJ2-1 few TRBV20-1 TGCAGTGCTAGACCGGGACTAGCGGCAGAGCGGGAGCAGTTCTTC CSARPGLAAEREQFF
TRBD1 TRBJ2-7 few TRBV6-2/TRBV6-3 TGTGCCAGCAGTTACTCGGGACAGGGGTTTTCCGAGCAGTACTTC CASSYSGQGFSEQYF
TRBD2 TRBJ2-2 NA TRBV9 TGTGCCAGCAGCGCCACAGATAGCGGGACGAACACCGGGGAGCTGTTTTTT CASSATDSGTNTGELFF
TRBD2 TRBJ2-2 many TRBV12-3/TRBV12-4 TGTGCCAGCAGCCCGACTAGCGGGAGAACGAACGGGGAGCTGTTTTTT CASSPTSGRTNGELFF
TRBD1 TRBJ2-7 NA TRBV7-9 TGTGCCAGCACCCCCGGACAGGTCGGGTACGAGCAGTACTTC CASTPGQVGYEQYF
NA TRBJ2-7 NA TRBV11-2 TGTGCCAGCAGCCAACAGGCAGTCGGGGAGCTGTACTTC CASSQQAVGELYF
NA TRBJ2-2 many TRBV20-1 TGCAGTGCTAGAGATCTCGGGCTAGAGAACACCGGGGAGCTGTTTTTT CSARDLGLENTGELFF
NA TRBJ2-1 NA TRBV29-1 TGCAGCGGGGCCGGGACTTCCGACGATGAGCAGTTCTTC CSGAGTSDDEQFF
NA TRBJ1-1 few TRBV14 TGTGCCAGCAGCCACAGGGAACTAAGGGCTGAAGCTTTCTTT CASSHRELRAEAFF
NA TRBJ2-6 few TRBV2 TGTGCCAGCTTATCCAGGGTTTCTGGGGCCAACGTCCTGACTTTC CASLSRVSGANVLTF
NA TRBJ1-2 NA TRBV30 TGTGCCTGGCGATACGGGACCTCTGGCGGCTACACCTTC CAWRYGTSGGYTF
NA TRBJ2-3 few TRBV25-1 TGTGCCAGCAGTGATGTGGGGAGCACAGATACGCAGTATTTT CASSDVGSTDTQYF
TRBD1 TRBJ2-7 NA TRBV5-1 TGCGCCAGCAACGGACAGGGATTCTACGAGCAGTACTTC CASNGQGFYEQYF
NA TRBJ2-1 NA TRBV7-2 TGTGCCAGCAGCTTACGGACAGTTCCCTCCTACAATGAGCGGTTCTTC CASSLRTVPSYNERFF
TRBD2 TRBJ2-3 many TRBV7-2 TGTGCCAGCAGCGAAGCCTCCGGGACTAGAGGAGATACGCAGTATTTT CASSEASGTRGDTQYF
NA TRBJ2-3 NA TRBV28 TGTGCCAGCAGTTCAGGGGTGGGCACAGATACGCAGTATTTT CASSSGVGTDTQYF
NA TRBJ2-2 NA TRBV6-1 TGTGCCAGCAAAGGGGGGGGTCTCAGGAACACCGGGGAGCTGTTTTTT CASKGGGLRNTGELFF
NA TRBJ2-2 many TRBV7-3 TGTGCCAGCAGCTTAAGTGTCGGAGGGAACACCGGGGAGCTGTTTTTT CASSLSVGGNTGELFF
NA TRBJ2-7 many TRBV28 TGTGCCAGCCGAAGGCAGAACAGCTCCTACGAGCAGTACTTC CASRRQNSSYEQYF
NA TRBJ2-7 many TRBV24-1 TGTGCCACCAGTGACTATTACGAGCAGTACTTC CATSDYYEQYF
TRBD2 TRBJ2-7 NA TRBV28 TGTGCCAGCAGGACTAGCTCGGGAACCTACGAGCAGTACTTC CASRTSSGTYEQYF
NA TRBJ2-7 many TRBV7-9 TGTGCCAGCAGCCTCCGCCAGGGGCGATACGAGCAGTACTTC CASSLRQGRYEQYF
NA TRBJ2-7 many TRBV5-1 TGCGCCAGCAGCTTGGTTCTAACAGGGATAACCTACGAGCAGTACTTC CASSLVLTGITYEQYF
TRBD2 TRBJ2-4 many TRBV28 TGTGCCAGCAGTTCTAGCGGGAGGGGGGCCAAAAACATTCAGTACTTC CASSSSGRGAKNIQYF
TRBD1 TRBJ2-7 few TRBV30 TGTGCCTGGGGGTCCGGGACAGGGTCCTACGAGCAGTACTTC CAWGSGTGSYEQYF
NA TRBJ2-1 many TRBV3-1 TGTGCCAGCAGCCCAGGGACCGGCCGGTTCTTC CASSPGTGRFF
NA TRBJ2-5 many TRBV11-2 TGTGCCAGCAGCTCATCATTTGAGACCCAGTACTTC CASSSSFETQYF
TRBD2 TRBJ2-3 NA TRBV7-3 TGTGCCAGCAGCTTAAATAGCGGGAGGGCCGGGGATACGCAGTATTTT CASSLNSGRAGDTQYF
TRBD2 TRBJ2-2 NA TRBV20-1 TGCAGTGCCTTGGGACTAGCGGGAGTAAGCACCGGGGAGCTGTTTTTT CSALGLAGVSTGELFF
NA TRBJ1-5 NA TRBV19 TGTGCCACGGAGGGGCGGTTGGGACAGCCCCAGCATTTT CATEGRLGQPQHF
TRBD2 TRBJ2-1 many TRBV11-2 TGTGCCAGCAGCTTAGGGGGGACTAGCGGCATCAATGAGCAGTTCTTC CASSLGGTSGINEQFF
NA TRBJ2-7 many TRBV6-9 TGTGCCAGCAGTTCCACCCGGGACGCATCCTACGAGCAGTACTTC CASSSTRDASYEQYF